This T cell receptor (beta chain) appears in the sequencing data of a study of shared clonotypes between healthy human individuals. Study summary: Each donor contributed plates that comprised three CD4 naive, three CD4 memory, two CD8 naive and one CD8 memory. Notes on the study in general: Some clonotypes were shared by all four sorted-subset donors, while others were not shared. The non-shared ones had lower generation probabilities than the shared ones. Among the subsets, naive ones generally showed larger estimated richness than memory ones.

Turning to this clone: Antigen specificity is unknown.

Only in-frame clones appear in the TCRdb table, and some are missing; sequencing was by immunoSEQ multiplex PCR. Of 2 million to 2.5 million clones listed, 90% to 95% are singletons. Donors comprised only Caucasian adults living in Nashville, Tennessee. This TCR was recovered from a man aged 18 to 29 in good health. Some clones in this sample may be carry-over from other donors' samples. The material sequenced was naive CD4+ T cells from PBMCs. The subset is: CD45RA+ positively selected.

CDR3 protein: CASSLLGQGATEAFF. The CDR3 DNA is TGTGCCAGCAGCTTACTGGGACAGGGTGCCACTGAAGCTTTCTTT. The rearrangement links TRBV7-3 to TRBJ1-1, with TRBD1 identical over 9 bases. Looked up from germline, CDR1 is SGHTA and CDR2 is FQGTGA. V shed 2 bases, J shed 4 bases, and the junction held 5 bases outside the gene matches. This CDR3 spans 15 amino acids. The full variable domain, with the rest looked up from reference TRBV7-3 and TRBJ1-1, is GAGVSQTPSNKVTEKGKYVELRCDPISGHTALYWYRQSLGQGPEFLIYFQGTGAADDSGLPNDRFFAVRPEGSVSTLKIQRTERGDSAVYLCASSLLGQGATEAFFGQGTRLTVV.